One and the same sample provided the 27 T cell receptor beta chains below, sequenced in a study of cytomegalovirus exposure and HLA in healthy donors. Researchers ran the PCR with 60 Vbeta and 13 Jbeta primers. Here immunoSEQ multiplex PCR was the method, and the copy in TCRdb shows in-frame clones only, minus some. The repertoire consists of over 100,000 clones, with around 80% occurring once and the leading ten covering 2.5% to 3%. Sample: PBMCs. The receptor set was obtained from a woman between 18 and 29 years old in good health and CMV-seropositive.

The chain recombines TRBV9 with TRBJ1-3; D perhaps matches TRBD1 (5 bases). The CDR3 is made up of 15 amino acids. The germline CDR1 and CDR2 sequences are SGDLS and YYNGEE. The V gene lost 4 bases and the J gene lost 0 bases, with 11 bases spanning the gap. The CDR3 coding sequence is TGTGCCAGCAGCCCAGGGCAGTTCTCTGGAAACACCATATATTTT. Translating it yields CASSPGQFSGNTIYF.

The rearrangement uses TRBV14 and TRBJ1-4; possibly TRBD1 for D (5 bases). The CDR3 contains 13 residues. V gave up 8 bases and J gave up 4 bases, with 11 bases separating them. Per germline, CDR1 SGHDN and CDR2 FVKESK. The CDR3 loop is CASSGGGNEKLFF. The CDR3 region has the DNA TGTGCCAGCTCCGGGGGGGGTAATGAAAAACTGTTTTTT.

V and J are TRBV7-9 and TRBJ1-6; 8 nucleotides agree with TRBD1. After removal of 5 bases from V and 9 bases from J, the junction contained 6 bases not matched to a gene. This CDR3 spans 14 amino acids. CDR1 and CDR2 (germline): SEHNR, FQNEAQ (reference sequence). CDR3 residues: CASSPGQGTSPLHF. Written as DNA, the CDR3 is TGTGCCAGCAGCCCCGGACAGGGAACTTCACCCCTCCACTTT.

The rearrangement joins TRBV6-4 to TRBJ2-2; 9 bases are a match to TRBD2. Per germline, CDR1 MRHNA and CDR2 SNTAGT. The CDR3 totals 14 residues. The ends lost 6 bases at V and 4 bases at J; junction bases unmatched: 3. This CDR3 is CASRDSGGTGELFF. The CDR3, as DNA: TGTGCCAGCAGGGATAGCGGGGGCACCGGGGAGCTGTTTTTT.

The genes are TRBV30 and TRBJ1-1, with D possibly being TRBD1 (5 bases). The CDR3 runs to 13 residues. The V end lost 4 bases, the J end lost 5 bases, and 14 bases lay between the germline ends. The germline V gene encodes CDR1 GTSNPN and CDR2 SVGIG (reference sequence). CDR3 residues: CAWKSGLETEAFF. In DNA, the CDR3 is TGTGCCTGGAAGTCAGGGTTAGAAACTGAAGCTTTCTTT. Based on the CDR3 plus reference TRBV30 and TRBJ1-1, the full variable domain is SQTIHQWPATLVQPVGSPLSLECTVEGTSNPNLYWYRQAAGRGLQLLFYSVGIGQISSEVPQNLSASRPQDRQFILSSKKLLLSDSGFYLCAWKSGLETEAFFGQGTRLTVV.

This chain links TRBV14 with TRBJ1-1, with 7 nucleotides matching TRBD1. The V gene's germline CDR1 is SGHDN and CDR2 FVKESK. Unmatched junction bases numbered 3, after V lost 4 bases and J lost 1 base. This CDR3 has 14 residues. The CDR3, as DNA: TGTGCCAGCAGCCGGGACAGCTCGAACACTGAAGCTTTCTTT. Protein: CASSRDSSNTEAFF.

The DNA of the CDR3 is TGTGCCAGCAGTGGCCGAGGGGGCGCGGGGGGTAGCTCCTACAATGAGCAGTTCTTC. It codes for CASSGRGGAGGSSYNEQFF. The chain uses TRBV2 and TRBJ2-1; tentative D call: TRBD2 (8 bases). There are 19 residues in the CDR3. V lost 4 bases and J lost 0, with 22 bases in between. Per the germline V gene, CDR1 is SNHLY and CDR2 is FYNNEI.

The chain joins TRBV19 to TRBJ2-5, with D possibly being TRBD1 (6 bases). The CDR3 length is 14 residues. Germline values: CDR1 LNHDA, CDR2 SQIVND (reference sequence). V lost 3 bases and J 1 base, leaving 9 bases between the germline ends. The CDR3 region has the DNA TGTGCCAGTAGTATCATGGGGGCCCAAGAGACCCAGTACTTC. Its protein is CASSIMGAQETQYF.

In nucleotides, the CDR3 is TGTGCCAGCAGTGAATATTTCGGGGTCTATGGCTACACCTTC. Translation gives CASSEYFGVYGYTF. The chain has TRBV25-1 and TRBJ1-2, with D hard to call. The CDR3 has 14 amino acids. Germline V gene sequence: CDR1 MGHDK, CDR2 SYGVNS. V was shortened by 0 bases and J by 4 bases, with 9 bases between the two germline ends.

The J gene is TRBJ2-7, the V gene TRBV6-5, with a weak D call TRBD1 (6 bases). The CDR3 loop spans 12 amino acids. Germline CDR1 and CDR2: MNHEY and SVGAGI. Trimming shortened V by 6 bases and J by 3 bases, and 9 bases separated the two germline ends. The CDR3 nucleotides read TGTGCCAGCAGCTCACAGGGCTACGAGCAGTACTTC. Protein product: CASSSQGYEQYF.

The gene calls are TRBV4-1 and TRBJ2-1, with 16 bases identical to TRBD2. The V and J ends lost 2 bases and 9 bases, in that order; junction bases with no gene match: 7. Germline CDR1 MGHRA, CDR2 YSYEKL. The CDR3 extends over 17 amino acids. DNA for the CDR3: TGCGCCAGCAGCCAACCGGGACTAGCGGGGGGGCAGGGTGAGCAGTTCTTC. It encodes CASSQPGLAGGQGEQFF.

The genes are TRBV2 and TRBJ2-3, with TRBD1 identical over 7 bases. The V gene's germline CDR1 is SNHLY and CDR2 FYNNEI. J lost 4 bases, V lost 10 bases, and 5 bases had no gene match. The CDR3 runs to 12 residues. This chain's CDR3 is CATYRGPDTQYF. The CDR3 DNA is TGTGCCACCTACAGGGGCCCAGATACGCAGTATTTT.

The chain employs TRBV2 and TRBJ2-1; D not resolved. Trimming removed 8 bases from V and 0 bases from J, with 8 bases in between. Germline assignment: CDR1 SNHLY and CDR2 FYNNEI. The CDR3 is 13 residues long. The CDR3 sequence is CASSRFSYNEQFF. Written as DNA, the CDR3 is TGTGCCAGCTCGAGGTTCTCCTACAATGAGCAGTTCTTC.

The chain couples TRBV5-5 to TRBJ2-7; TRBD2 agrees at 8 bases. Germline CDR1 reads SGHKS; CDR2 reads YYEKEE (reference sequence). This CDR3 has 15 residues. Unmatched junction bases numbered 9, after V lost 2 bases and J lost 5 bases. CDR3 protein: CASSFTPGLEDEQYF. As DNA, the CDR3 is TGTGCCAGCAGCTTTACACCGGGACTAGAGGACGAGCAGTACTTC.

This clone was seen only a few times. The V call is TRBV18, the J call TRBJ2-5; perhaps TRBD2 as D (6 bases). Trimming cost V 5 bases and J 4 bases, with 14 bases left between them. The V gene's germline CDR1 is KGHSH and CDR2 LQKENI. CDR3 length: 14 residues. CDR3 nucleotides: TGTGCCAGCTCAATCGCTAGCGACCGAGAGACCCAGTACTTC. It yields the protein CASSIASDRETQYF.

This clone occurred once. V usage is TRBV27 and J usage is TRBJ2-2; the D gene is possibly TRBD1 (6 bases). Germline loops: CDR1 MNHEY, CDR2 SMNVEV (reference sequence). The CDR3 extends over 13 amino acids. V lost 5 bases, J lost 4 bases, and 8 bases lay in between. CDR3 loop: CASSVTGTGELFF. CDR3 DNA sequence: TGTGCCAGCAGTGTGACAGGCACCGGGGAGCTGTTTTTT.

This clone was recorded a few times. The chain has TRBV7-6 and TRBJ2-3; D might be TRBD1 (5 bases). Germline V CDR1 and CDR2: SGHVS, FNYEAQ. The CDR3 sequence is 17 residues long. Trimming shortened V by 2 bases and J by 0 bases, and 15 bases separated the two germline ends. The CDR3 sequence: CASSLSGLLTSTDTQYF. The CDR3, as DNA: TGTGCCAGCAGCTTATCAGGGCTTCTTACTAGCACAGATACGCAGTATTTT.

This chain connects TRBV21-1 to TRBJ1-2; the table's TRBD1 call for D was not verified on the DNA. TRBV21-1 represents a pseudogene. There are 15 residues in the CDR3. The CDR3 loop reads CASSQWTGGGYGYTF. CDR3 sequence (DNA): TGTGCCAGCAGCCAATGGACAGGGGGCGGCTATGGCTACACCTTC.

V gene TRBV25-1 combines with J gene TRBJ1-3, with a weak D call TRBD1 (5 bases). V lost 4 bases, J lost 0 bases, and 10 bases lay in between. Per the germline V gene, CDR1 is MGHDK and CDR2 is SYGVNS. The CDR3 covers 15 residues. The CDR3 here is CASSGGAVSGNTIYF. The DNA for the CDR3 is TGTGCCAGCAGTGGGGGCGCCGTCTCTGGAAACACCATATATTTT.

The genes are TRBV29-1 and TRBJ2-7, with 9 bases matching TRBD1. CDR3 length: 14 residues. The germline V gene has CDR1 SQVTM and CDR2 ANQGSEA. Trimming cost V 5 bases and J 3 bases; bases outside gene matches: 8. This chain's CDR3 is CSVLKGTGFYEQYF. The DNA for the CDR3 is TGCAGCGTTTTGAAAGGGACAGGGTTCTACGAGCAGTACTTC.

V gene TRBV27 combines with J gene TRBJ1-6; 9 nucleotides agree with TRBD1. The germline gives CDR1 MNHEY, CDR2 SMNVEV (reference sequence). The V and J ends lost 3 bases and 3 bases, in that order; junction bases with no gene match: 24. This CDR3 region has 23 residues. The CDR3 bases are TGTGCCAGCAGTTTTTCCCCTCCTCGACAGGGGGTTTCGGCTTGGGGCTATAATTCACCCCTCCACTTT. It translates to CASSFSPPRQGVSAWGYNSPLHF.

The genes are TRBV6-1 and TRBJ2-7; D might be TRBD1 (6 bases). The germline V and J ends were trimmed by 5 bases and 2 bases, with 13 bases remaining between them. The length of the CDR3 is 14 residues. Per germline, CDR1 MNHNS and CDR2 SASEGT. CDR3 amino acids: CASSLSGDAYEQYF. In DNA form, the CDR3 reads TGTGCCAGCAGTCTCTCAGGGGACGCCTACGAGCAGTACTTC.

The table lists this clone with a few counts. V and J are TRBV2 and TRBJ1-1; D is ambiguous. Looked up from germline, CDR1 is SNHLY and CDR2 is FYNNEI. V was cut by 11 bases and J by 6 bases, with 13 bases left in between. The CDR3 contains 11 residues. This CDR3 reads CASSRVPEAFF. In nucleotides, the CDR3 is TGTGCCTCAAGCCGGGTCCCTGAAGCTTTCTTT.

This rearrangement joins TRBV18 to TRBJ2-1; TRBD1 might be the D (6 bases). V was shortened by 5 bases and J by 1 base, with 12 bases between the two germline ends. The CDR3 is 15 residues long. In germline, CDR1 is KGHSH, CDR2 LQKENI. The CDR3 protein is CASSINRDSYNEQFF. The DNA for the CDR3 is TGTGCCAGCTCAATTAACAGGGATTCCTACAATGAGCAGTTCTTC. Full variable domain (outside the CDR3, taken from reference TRBV18 and TRBJ2-1): NAGVMQNPRHLVRRRGQEARLRCSPMKGHSHVYWYRQLPEEGLKFMVYLQKENIIDESGMPKERFSAEFPKEGPSILRIQQVVRGDSAAYFCASSINRDSYNEQFFGPGTRLTVL.

This chain joins TRBV5-1 and TRBJ1-3; possible D gene TRBD1, 5 bases. Trimming stripped 4 bases from V and 1 base from J, with 6 bases between. The CDR3 sequence is 13 residues long. Germline values: CDR1 SGHRS, CDR2 YFSETQ. The CDR3 DNA follows: TGCGCCAGCAGCCCAGGGTCTGGAAACACCATATATTTT. It codes for CASSPGSGNTIYF.

CDR3 sequence: CASSEEGSIRALHF. DNA for the CDR3: TGTGCCAGCAGTGAGGAGGGATCGATAAGAGCCCTCCACTTT. This sequence joins TRBV2 and TRBJ1-6; no definite D call. CDR1 is SNHLY, CDR2 FYNNEI, per germline. The CDR3 spans 14 residues. Trimming took 3 bases from V and 14 from J, leaving 17 bases between them.

A word on this clone: Its ends do not fully match the called genes, so a read error is possible. The V gene is TRBV28, the J gene TRBJ2-7, with D perhaps matching TRBD1 (6 bases). Germline V gene lookup returns CDR1 MDHEN and CDR2 SYDVKM. The CDR3 loop spans 14 amino acids. The CDR3 protein is CASTLTGPSYEQYF. The CDR3 region has the DNA TGTGCCAGCACTTTAACAGGGCCCTCCTACGAGCAGTACTTC.